Listed below are T cell receptor beta chains from one sample, sequenced in a study of T-cell reconstitution after alpha-beta-depleted transplantation in children. TCRdb reprocessed the PCR reads via MiXCR and lists one record per CDR3 protein. The table lists over 550,000 distinct CDR3 sequences, 10% to 13% of them singletons, with roughly 3.9% in the top ten. This sample comprised PBMCs from the stem cell graft donor, obtained from the stem cell graft. The receptors derive from a human donor who donated a stem cell graft to a child with acute myeloid leukemia. Both conserved end residues are part of each CDR3. Fields, in order: V gene, D gene, clone size, J gene, CDR3 protein, CDR3 DNA. A D gene is named only where the DNA matches it firmly. The size entry is marked missing in some rows and otherwise reads once, few, many or a size class.

v_call: TRBV2; d_call: .; clone_size: .; j_call: TRBJ1-5; cdr3_aa: CASGLSNQPQHF; cdr3_nt: TGTGCCAGCGGACTTAGCAATCAGCCCCAGCATTTT
v_call: TRBV5-1; d_call: TRBD2; clone_size: few; j_call: TRBJ2-3; cdr3_aa: CASRTRETPDTQYF; cdr3_nt: TGCGCCAGCAGGACGCGGGAGACCCCAGATACGCAGTATTTT
v_call: TRBV20-1; d_call: .; clone_size: few; j_call: TRBJ1-3; cdr3_aa: CSATVLRSGNTIYF; cdr3_nt: TGCAGTGCGACCGTCCTACGCTCTGGAAACACCATATATTTT
v_call: TRBV7-2; d_call: TRBD2; clone_size: few; j_call: TRBJ2-7; cdr3_aa: CASSLNQLARIYEQYF; cdr3_nt: TGTGCCAGCAGCTTAAATCAACTAGCGAGAATCTACGAGCAGTACTTC
v_call: TRBV28; d_call: TRBD1; clone_size: many; j_call: TRBJ1-1; cdr3_aa: CASTVRRGRGQAFF; cdr3_nt: TGTGCCAGCACCGTTCGGAGGGGGCGAGGGCAAGCTTTCTTT
v_call: TRBV3-1; d_call: TRBD2; clone_size: .; j_call: TRBJ2-1; cdr3_aa: CASSLGLAGVRGEQFF; cdr3_nt: TGTGCCAGCAGCCTGGGACTAGCGGGAGTCCGTGGTGAGCAGTTCTTC
v_call: TRBV4-3; d_call: .; clone_size: .; j_call: TRBJ1-1; cdr3_aa: CASGLTGSSTEAFF; cdr3_nt: TGCGCCAGCGGACTTACAGGGTCGAGCACTGAAGCTTTCTTT
v_call: TRBV5-1; d_call: TRBD1; clone_size: .; j_call: TRBJ2-7; cdr3_aa: CASSSGTGTGGYEQYF; cdr3_nt: TGCGCCAGCAGCTCGGGAACCGGGACAGGGGGCTACGAGCAGTACTTC
v_call: TRBV7-9; d_call: TRBD2; clone_size: few; j_call: TRBJ2-1; cdr3_aa: CASSRGLVVFF; cdr3_nt: TGTGCCAGCAGCCGAGGACTAGTTGTGTTCTTC
v_call: TRBV27; d_call: .; clone_size: many; j_call: TRBJ1-6; cdr3_aa: CASSLPRLVPDTPLHF; cdr3_nt: TGTGCCAGCAGTTTACCACGACTCGTACCAGACACACCCCTCCACTTT
v_call: TRBV4-2; d_call: .; clone_size: many; j_call: TRBJ2-7; cdr3_aa: CASRNRDADYEQYF; cdr3_nt: TGTGCCAGCCGCAATCGGGACGCGGACTACGAGCAGTACTTC
v_call: TRBV7-2; d_call: .; clone_size: .; j_call: TRBJ1-3; cdr3_aa: CASSLANSVNTIYF; cdr3_nt: TGTGCCAGCAGCTTAGCTAACTCTGTAAACACCATATATTTT
v_call: TRBV19; d_call: .; clone_size: .; j_call: TRBJ2-1; cdr3_aa: CASTSPNWGQFF; cdr3_nt: TGTGCCAGTACCTCCCCGAACTGGGGGCAGTTCTTC
v_call: TRBV11-2; d_call: TRBD2; clone_size: many; j_call: TRBJ2-3; cdr3_aa: CASSSYTLAGGPPDTQYF; cdr3_nt: TGTGCCAGCAGCTCCTACACTCTAGCGGGAGGGCCTCCAGATACGCAGTATTTT
v_call: TRBV7-3; d_call: .; clone_size: .; j_call: TRBJ1-4; cdr3_aa: CASSLSEGEKLFF; cdr3_nt: TGTGCCAGCAGCTTGTCCGAGGGTGAAAAACTGTTTTTT
v_call: TRBV10-3; d_call: .; clone_size: many; j_call: TRBJ1-1; cdr3_aa: CAISDPPRNTEAFF; cdr3_nt: TGTGCCATCAGTGACCCCCCACGCAACACTGAAGCTTTCTTT
v_call: TRBV20-1; d_call: .; clone_size: many; j_call: TRBJ2-2; cdr3_aa: CSASSILTGTGELFF; cdr3_nt: TGCAGTGCTAGTTCAATCCTAACGGGCACCGGGGAGCTGTTTTTT
v_call: TRBV5-1; d_call: .; clone_size: few; j_call: TRBJ2-1; cdr3_aa: CASSLVGDFSYNEQFF; cdr3_nt: TGCGCCAGCAGCTTGGTAGGCGACTTCTCCTACAATGAGCAGTTCTTC
v_call: TRBV10-3; d_call: TRBD2; clone_size: .; j_call: TRBJ2-2; cdr3_aa: CAISEGLGSAGKNTGELFF; cdr3_nt: TGTGCCATCAGTGAGGGTTTGGGATCAGCGGGAAAGAACACCGGGGAGCTGTTTTTT
v_call: TRBV3-1; d_call: TRBD2; clone_size: many; j_call: TRBJ2-1; cdr3_aa: CASSPRLAGDYNEQFF; cdr3_nt: TGTGCCAGCAGCCCCAGACTAGCGGGAGACTACAATGAGCAGTTCTTC
v_call: TRBV27; d_call: .; clone_size: .; j_call: TRBJ1-3; cdr3_aa: CASRRGASGNTIYF; cdr3_nt: TGTGCCAGCAGAAGGGGCGCGTCTGGAAACACCATATATTTT
v_call: TRBV21-1; d_call: .; clone_size: few; j_call: TRBJ2-7; cdr3_aa: CASKARGTYEQYF; cdr3_nt: TGTGCCAGCAAGGCTCGCGGGACCTACGAGCAGTACTTC
v_call: TRBV7-2; d_call: .; clone_size: .; j_call: TRBJ2-7; cdr3_aa: CASSKEVTGLPQYF; cdr3_nt: TGTGCCAGCAGTAAAGAGGTGACAGGCCTTCCGCAGTACTTC
v_call: TRBV5-1; d_call: .; clone_size: few; j_call: TRBJ2-7; cdr3_aa: CASSLAAGQYEQYF; cdr3_nt: TGCGCCAGCAGCTTGGCCGCGGGCCAGTACGAGCAGTACTTC
v_call: TRBV7-2; d_call: .; clone_size: many; j_call: TRBJ2-7; cdr3_aa: CASSLGAPPYEQYF; cdr3_nt: TGTGCCAGCAGCTTAGGAGCGCCGCCCTACGAGCAGTACTTC
v_call: TRBV20-1; d_call: TRBD2; clone_size: many; j_call: TRBJ2-5; cdr3_aa: CSASGLAGVGEETQYF; cdr3_nt: TGCAGTGCTAGTGGCCTAGCGGGAGTTGGTGAAGAGACCCAGTACTTC
v_call: TRBV15; d_call: .; clone_size: many; j_call: TRBJ2-3; cdr3_aa: CATSRDLSPGVGTDTQYF; cdr3_nt: TGTGCCACCAGCAGAGATCTATCCCCCGGGGTGGGTACAGATACGCAGTATTTT
v_call: TRBV7-3; d_call: TRBD1; clone_size: few; j_call: TRBJ2-7; cdr3_aa: CASSEGQGYYEQYF; cdr3_nt: TGTGCCAGCAGCGAGGGACAGGGATACTACGAGCAGTACTTC
v_call: TRBV7-2; d_call: .; clone_size: many; j_call: TRBJ2-3; cdr3_aa: CASSPRRGRAADTQYF; cdr3_nt: TGTGCCAGCAGCCCACGTAGGGGGAGGGCCGCAGATACGCAGTATTTT
v_call: TRBV29-1; d_call: .; clone_size: .; j_call: TRBJ2-2; cdr3_aa: CSVGGERVVDTGELFF; cdr3_nt: TGCAGCGTTGGAGGTGAGAGGGTCGTGGACACCGGGGAGCTGTTTTTT
v_call: TRBV6-5; d_call: TRBD1; clone_size: many; j_call: TRBJ2-3; cdr3_aa: CASSSGTGGITDTQYF; cdr3_nt: TGTGCCAGCAGTTCCGGGACAGGGGGTATCACAGATACGCAGTATTTT
v_call: TRBV11-2; d_call: TRBD1; clone_size: .; j_call: TRBJ2-5; cdr3_aa: CASSLGGTGNSQETQYF; cdr3_nt: TGTGCCAGCAGCTTAGGTGGGACAGGGAATTCGCAGGAGACCCAGTACTTC
v_call: TRBV27; d_call: TRBD1; clone_size: few; j_call: TRBJ2-1; cdr3_aa: CASSLFQDRAYNEQFF; cdr3_nt: TGTGCCAGCAGTTTATTTCAGGACAGGGCCTACAATGAGCAGTTCTTC
v_call: TRBV20-1; d_call: TRBD2; clone_size: many; j_call: TRBJ2-1; cdr3_aa: CSASPSGSVNEQFF; cdr3_nt: TGCAGTGCTAGTCCCAGCGGGAGCGTTAATGAGCAGTTCTTC
v_call: TRBV3-1; d_call: .; clone_size: .; j_call: TRBJ1-2; cdr3_aa: CASSQGSQAAYGYTF; cdr3_nt: TGTGCCAGCAGCCAAGGGTCGCAGGCGGCCTATGGCTACACCTTC